Included here is one T cell receptor beta chain sequence, with context. Its antigen remains unidentified. Autoimmune disease history or systemic immunosuppression disqualified patients. The data derive from a study of OX40 agonist ivuxolimab in advanced cancers. At the level of the study: Patients received intravenous ivuxolimab every 2 weeks at 0.01 to 10 mg/kg. Earlier treatment with anti-PD-1, anti-PD-L1 or anti-CTLA-4 was permitted, and about 40% had received some. Broader study findings: Certain nonresponding patients likewise had low normalized T-cell clonal expansion.

CDR3 size: 15 residues. Germline CDR1 is WNHNN and CDR2 is SYGVQD (reference sequence). V lost 7 bases, J lost 6 bases, and 7 bases stayed unmatched. Profiling relied on immunoSEQ multiplex PCR, and the TCRdb table lists in-frame clones only, not all of them. This table holds roughly 17,000 clones, 67% found once. The source material was CD4+ or CD8+ T cells sorted from blood, sampled in a trial of the OX40 agonist ivuxolimab. This sequence joins TRBV10-1 and TRBJ1-5; 12 bases line up with TRBD1. The receptor's source is an adult with an advanced solid tumor such as melanoma, head and neck, liver or kidney cancer. CDR3 DNA: TGCGCCAGCATTAACCGGGACAGGGGGCTTCAGCCCCAGCATTTT. Protein sequence: CASINRDRGLQPQHF.